This T cell receptor (beta chain) originates from a study of identical twins listed by TCRdb under 2016. Some background on the complete study: TCR alpha and beta repertoires from monozygotic twins, unrelated adults of various ages and cord blood were deep-sequenced to test whether fetal clonotypes persist. To rule out contamination, the twin experiments were replicated at different times with different library preparation protocols.

Many counts were recorded for this clonotype. The antigen it recognizes is unknown. Base qualities are missing; no much larger clone stands one base away. Every donor in the study was a healthy Caucasian. Three pairs of female monozygotic twins, all aged roughly 18 to 29 years, were included in the twin cohort. CD4+ and CD8+ T cell populations were isolated with positive isolation kits from Invitrogen. Library method: 5' RACE. The reads were generated on an Illumina HiSeq 2000. Template switching introduced a universal primer binding site; the final cDNA contained a unique molecular identifier, enabling accurate counting of TCR cDNA molecules. First-strand cDNA for TCR alpha and beta chains was synthesized from specific primers in the conserved constant-segment region. To control for contamination, each cDNA library was double barcoded with a SMART-Mk sample barcode plus Illumina barcodes. TruSeq adapter sequences along with Illumina sample barcodes were introduced in two successive PCR steps. TCR alpha and beta cDNA libraries were sequenced on the Illumina HiSeq platform with custom primers. Processing in the source paper ran as follows. MiGEC was used to process raw reads and extract unique molecular identifiers, and MiXCR was used to find CDR3 positions. For each individual, recombination models were inferred using an EM algorithm with the repgenHMM and IGoR tools. Shared clonotypes were analyzed with the tcR package in R, and sharing was normalized by the product of cloneset sizes. Out-of-frame nonproductive sequences were analyzed to study raw recombination free of thymic and clonal selection effects. TCRdb handled the public reads itself, with Q25 trimming in fastp and clone calling in MiXCR, and kept productive beta chains. All rows with the same CDR3 protein become a single entry with the most common DNA and genes. The V and J calls were determined by TCRdb, not by the authors. The sample yields 450,000 or so distinct CDR3 sequences; about 14% were counted once. The ten largest clones capture about 0.54% of the sample.

The research as a whole found: In monozygotic twins, out-of-frame TCR alpha sharing was systematically underestimated by recombination models, although the models agreed with sharing between unrelated individuals. The excess sharing between twins in beta out-of-frame sequences was weaker because fewer shared sequences reduced the signal-to-noise ratio. Fewer insertions were carried by abundant cord blood beta clonotypes; a weaker similar trend was observed in young adult naive repertoires, while no such trend was observed in memory repertoires. Because the same donors could not be followed over many years, conclusions were based on cross-sectional statistical analysis. Invariant T cells such as MAIT and iNKT could partly confound zero-insertion analyses, although diverse VJ usage argued against such confounding for most clonotypes. Compared with coincidental sharing between unrelated individuals, out-of-frame TCR alpha sequences shared between twins had an excess of sequences with low generation probability.

V lost 4 bases and J lost 10 bases; the stretch between them is 14 bases long. The CDR3 contains 12 residues, cysteine and phenylalanine counted. Just the 36-base CDR3 DNA is kept, in frame starting at base 1. CDR1 is given as SGHRS and CDR2 as YFSETQ, both from the germline V gene. These data are also associated with another study on yellow fever vaccine responses in identical twins. As described in the second report: According to the authors, the vaccine-induced T cell response in identical twins seemed to be partly convergent and partly specific to each individual. In identical twins, the study followed T cell clones that responded to the vaccine with precision.

Sample: CD4+ T cells sorted from blood. The sequence is built from TRBV5-1 and TRBJ1-2, with the D gene not confidently named. The sequence derives from a woman aged 18-29 years in good health. The CDR3 reads CASSRGHPDYTF. The DNA is TGCGCCAGCAGCCGGGGTCATCCAGACTACACCTTC.